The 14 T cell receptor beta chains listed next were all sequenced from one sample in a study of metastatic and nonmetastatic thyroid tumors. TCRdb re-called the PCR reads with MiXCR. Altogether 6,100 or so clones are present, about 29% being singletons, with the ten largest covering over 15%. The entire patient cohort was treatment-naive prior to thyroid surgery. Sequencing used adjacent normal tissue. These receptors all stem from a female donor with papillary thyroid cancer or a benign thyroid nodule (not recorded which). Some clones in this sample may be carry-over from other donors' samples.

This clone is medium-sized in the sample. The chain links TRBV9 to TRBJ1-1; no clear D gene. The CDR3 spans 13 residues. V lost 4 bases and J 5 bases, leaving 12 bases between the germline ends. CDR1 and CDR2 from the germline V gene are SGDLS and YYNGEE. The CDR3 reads CASSFGDGTEAFF. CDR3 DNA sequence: TGTGCCAGCAGCTTTGGGGATGGAACTGAAGCTTTCTTT.

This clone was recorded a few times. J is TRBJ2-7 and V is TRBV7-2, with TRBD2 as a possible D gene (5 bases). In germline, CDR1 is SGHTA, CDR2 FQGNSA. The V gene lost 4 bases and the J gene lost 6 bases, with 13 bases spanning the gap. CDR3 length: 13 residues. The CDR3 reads CASSYGPEAEQYF. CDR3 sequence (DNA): TGTGCCAGCAGCTACGGGCCGGAGGCCGAGCAGTACTTC.

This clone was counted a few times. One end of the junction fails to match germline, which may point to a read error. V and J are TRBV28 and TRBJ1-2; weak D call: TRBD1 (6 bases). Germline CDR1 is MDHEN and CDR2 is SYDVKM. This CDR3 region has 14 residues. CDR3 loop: CAGRGGGLDYGYTF. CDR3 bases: TGTGCCGGCAGAGGCGGGGGGCTTGACTATGGCTACACCTTC.

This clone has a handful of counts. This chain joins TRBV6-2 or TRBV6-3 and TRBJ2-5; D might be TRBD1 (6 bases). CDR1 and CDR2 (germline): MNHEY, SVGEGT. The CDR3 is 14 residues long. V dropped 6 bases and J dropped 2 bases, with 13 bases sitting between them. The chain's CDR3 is CASRLTGGQETQYF. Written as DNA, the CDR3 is TGTGCCAGCAGATTGACAGGTGGACAAGAGACCCAGTACTTC.

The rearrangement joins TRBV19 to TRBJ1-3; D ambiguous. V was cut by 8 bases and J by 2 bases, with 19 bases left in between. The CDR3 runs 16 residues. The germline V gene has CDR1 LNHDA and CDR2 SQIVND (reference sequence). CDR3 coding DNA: TGTGCCAGTCGATTCGTTGGCTCTTCAACTGGAAACACCATATATTTT. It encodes CASRFVGSSTGNTIYF.

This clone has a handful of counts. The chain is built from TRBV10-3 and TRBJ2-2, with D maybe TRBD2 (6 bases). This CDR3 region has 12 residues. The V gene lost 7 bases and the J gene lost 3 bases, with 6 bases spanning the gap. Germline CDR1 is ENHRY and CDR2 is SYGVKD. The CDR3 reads CAITGDTGELFF. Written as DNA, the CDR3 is TGTGCCATCACGGGGGACACCGGGGAGCTGTTTTTT.

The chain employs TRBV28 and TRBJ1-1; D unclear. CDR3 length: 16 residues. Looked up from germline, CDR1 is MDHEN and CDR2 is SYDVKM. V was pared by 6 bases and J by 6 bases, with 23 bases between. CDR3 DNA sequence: TGTGCCAGCAGCAGAGTCCTGTCGGTAGTCAGTTCTGAAGCTTTCTTT. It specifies CASSRVLSVVSSEAFF.

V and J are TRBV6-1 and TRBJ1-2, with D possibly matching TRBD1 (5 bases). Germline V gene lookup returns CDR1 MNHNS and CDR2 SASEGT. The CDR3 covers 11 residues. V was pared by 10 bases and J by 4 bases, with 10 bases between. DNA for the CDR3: TGTGCCACGGGACTGGCCTATGGCTACACCTTC. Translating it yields CATGLAYGYTF.

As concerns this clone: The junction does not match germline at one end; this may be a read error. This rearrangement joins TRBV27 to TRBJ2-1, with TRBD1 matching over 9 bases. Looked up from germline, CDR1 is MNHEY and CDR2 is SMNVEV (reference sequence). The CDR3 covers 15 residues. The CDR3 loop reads CARSLHTGGNNEQFF. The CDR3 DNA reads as TGTGCCAGGAGTTTGCACACAGGGGGCAACAATGAGCAGTTCTTC.

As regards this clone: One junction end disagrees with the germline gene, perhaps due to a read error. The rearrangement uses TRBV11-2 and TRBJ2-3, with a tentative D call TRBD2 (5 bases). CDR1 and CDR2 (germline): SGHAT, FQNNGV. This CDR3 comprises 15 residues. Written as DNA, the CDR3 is TGTGCCAGAAGCTTTGGATTAGCGTTCCCAGATACGCAGTATTTT. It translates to CARSFGLAFPDTQYF. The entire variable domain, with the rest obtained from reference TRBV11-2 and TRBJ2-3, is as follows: EAGVAQSPRYKIIEKRQSVAFWCNPISGHATLYWYQQILGQGPKLLIQFQNNGVVDDSQLPKDRFSAERLKGVDSTLKIQPAKLEDSAVYLCARSFGLAFPDTQYFGPGTRLTVL.

CDR3 protein: CASSLQGSTGELFF. The CDR3 region has the DNA TGTGCCAGCAGTTTACAGGGGAGCACCGGGGAGCTGTTTTTT. The gene calls are TRBV7-2 and TRBJ2-2; 7 bases match TRBD1. Germline CDR1 and CDR2: SGHTA and FQGNSA. V dropped 6 bases and J dropped 4; count of bases not matched to a gene: 5. This CDR3 spans 14 amino acids. Filled out from reference TRBV7-2 and TRBJ2-2, the complete variable domain reads GAGVSQSPSNKVTEKGKDVELRCDPISGHTALYWYRQSLGQGLEFLIYFQGNSAPDKSGLPSDRFSAERTGGSVSTLTIQRTQQEDSAVYLCASSLQGSTGELFFGEGSRLTVL.

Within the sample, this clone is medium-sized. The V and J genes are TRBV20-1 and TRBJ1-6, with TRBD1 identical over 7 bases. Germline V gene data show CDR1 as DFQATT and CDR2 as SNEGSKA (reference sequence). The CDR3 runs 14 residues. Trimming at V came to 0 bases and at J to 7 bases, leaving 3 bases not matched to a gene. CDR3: CSAREGQQNSPLHF. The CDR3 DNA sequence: TGCAGTGCTAGAGAGGGACAGCAAAATTCACCCCTCCACTTT.

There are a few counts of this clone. This CDR3 reads CASSDAGTSGSSTDTQYF. The CDR3 coding sequence is TGTGCCAGCAGTGACGCGGGGACTAGCGGGTCTAGCACAGATACGCAGTATTTT. This chain uses TRBV6-4 with TRBJ2-3; TRBD2 agrees at 12 bases. This CDR3 spans 18 amino acids. From germline, CDR1 is MRHNA and CDR2 SNTAGT. Trimming removed 2 bases from V and 0 bases from J; junction bases left unmatched: 6.

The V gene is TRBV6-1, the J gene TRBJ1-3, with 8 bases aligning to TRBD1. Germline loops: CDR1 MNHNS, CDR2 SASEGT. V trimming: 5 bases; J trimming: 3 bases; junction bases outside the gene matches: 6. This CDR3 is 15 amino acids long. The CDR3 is CASSPQGAGGNTIYF. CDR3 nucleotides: TGTGCCAGCAGTCCCCAGGGGGCGGGTGGAAACACCATATATTTT.